The 4 T cell receptor beta chains given below trace back to one sample, sequenced in a study of T cells in Graves' hyperthyroidism and ophthalmopathy (dated by TCRdb to the late 2010s). The library was produced with multiplex PCR. The reads were generated on an Illumina HiSeq 2000. Amplification of TCR beta CDR3 regions was carried out from RNA transcripts. The TCR CDR3 was subjected to a first round of RT-PCR using the HTBI primer set and the Qiagen OneStep RT-PCR kit. Starting from the raw public reads, TCRdb applied fastp trimming at Q25, assembled clones with MiXCR and retained in-frame beta chains. A single entry per CDR3 protein holds the most common genes and DNA from its merged rows. The table for this sample lists 400,000 to 600,000 distinct CDR3 sequences; approximately 16% of them were counted only once. About 29% of the sample lies in the top ten. The material sequenced was blood. The receptors shown here come from a woman aged 30 to 39 with Graves' ophthalmopathy.

J is TRBJ1-2 and V is TRBV10-1; D might be TRBD1 (6 bases). The CDR3 has 16 amino acids. Trimming took off 7 bases at V and 3 bases at J, with 21 bases between the two ends. Germline lookup yields CDR1 WNHNN and CDR2 SYGVQD (reference sequence). This CDR3 is CASTNESFRGYYGYTF. Here the CDR3 DNA reads TGCGCCAGCACCAACGAAAGTTTCAGGGGCTACTATGGCTACACCTTC.

In this sample, this clonotype turned up many times. The chain combines TRBV28 with TRBJ2-7; TRBD2 might be the D (5 bases). The germline V and J ends were trimmed by 8 bases and 3 bases, with 8 bases remaining between them. CDR3 length: 11 amino acids. Germline CDR1 reads MDHEN; CDR2 reads SYDVKM. The CDR3 loop reads CASEGFYEQYF. CDR3 coding DNA: TGTGCCAGCGAGGGATTCTACGAGCAGTACTTC.

The chain recombines TRBV7-3 with TRBJ1-6; no definite D call. Germline assignment: CDR1 SGHTA and CDR2 FQGTGA. Trimming cost V 1 base and J 7 bases, with 8 bases left between them. There are 14 residues in the CDR3. The CDR3 nucleotides are TGTGCCAGCAGCTTAAGTGACGCAAATTCACCCCTCCACTTT. Its protein product is CASSLSDANSPLHF.

This clonotype has at least ten counts. The J gene is TRBJ1-2, the V gene TRBV7-2; 10 bases fit TRBD1. V trimming: 4 bases; J trimming: 5 bases; junction bases outside the gene matches: 1. CDR3 length: 13 residues. Germline V gene data show CDR1 as SGHTA and CDR2 as FQGNSA. The CDR3 region is CASSSDRGYGYTF. In DNA, the CDR3 is TGTGCCAGCAGCTCGGACAGGGGGTATGGCTACACCTTC.